This T cell receptor (beta chain) emerged from a study of blood T cell repertoires in COVID-19. At the level of the study: Acute-phase and convalescent COVID-19 samples originated in the United States, Italy and Spain. PBMCs, B-cell-depleted T cells, or T cells provided the cDNA or gDNA that made up the material.

Per the original data handling: Nucleated cell number was recorded as an estimate derived from reference gene primer amplification. Using immunoSEQ multiplex PCR, the repertoire was profiled, and TCRdb retains in-frame clones only, with some absent. V and J calls and clone size follow that table, whereas D and trimming were derived from the DNA. The sample consists of under 50,000 clones, approximately 85% of them appearing once. V was cut by 4 bases and J by 2 bases, with 14 bases left in between. Per the germline V gene, CDR1 is SGHDT and CDR2 is YYEEEE. The CDR3 sequence is 15 residues long. This receptor was obtained from a human donor in a cohort sampled during active COVID-19. This chain uses TRBV5-6 with TRBJ2-3, with a tentative D call TRBD1 (7 bases). What was sequenced was peripheral blood. CDR3 in amino acids: CASSRDREVTDTQYF. The CDR3 nucleotides read TGTGCCAGCAGCCGAGACAGGGAGGTCACAGATACGCAGTATTTT. Full variable domain (remainder filled in from reference TRBV5-6 and TRBJ2-3): DAGVTQSPTHLIKTRGQQVTLRCSPKSGHDTVSWYQQALGQGPQFIFQYYEEEERQRGNFPDRFSGHQFPNYSSELNVNALLLGDSALYLCASSRDREVTDTQYFGPGTRLTVL.